The next 20 T cell receptor beta chains were all read from a single sample in a study of cytomegalovirus exposure and HLA in healthy donors. A multiplex PCR was run with 60 Vbeta primers and 13 Jbeta primers. The table came from immunoSEQ multiplex PCR; TCRdb's copy has only in-frame clones and leaves some out. Here the sample spans 150,000 to 200,000 clones, around 83% being singletons. The sample was PBMCs. The receptors derive from a man in his fifties in good health and CMV-seropositive.

The V and J genes are TRBV18 and TRBJ2-3; the match to TRBD1 covers 10 bases. The germline gives CDR1 KGHSH, CDR2 LQKENI. The CDR3 is 17 amino acids. With 2 bases clipped from V and 2 bases from J, the junction kept 7 bases outside the gene matches. This CDR3 is CASSPLGTGVITDTQYF. In DNA, the CDR3 is TGTGCCAGCTCACCATTGGGGACAGGGGTAATCACAGATACGCAGTATTTT.

This CDR3 reads CASSQPTGELFF. CDR3 coding DNA: TGTGCCAGCAGCCAACCGACCGGGGAGCTGTTTTTT. This chain uses TRBV4-2 with TRBJ2-2; D ambiguous. Germline CDR1 LGHNA, CDR2 YNFKEQ. The CDR3 consists of 12 residues. The V end lost 2 bases, the J end lost 5 bases, and 3 bases lay between the germline ends.

DNA for the CDR3: TGTGCCAGCAGTCAGGACAGGGTTCGCGAGCAGTACGTC. It encodes CASSQDRVREQYV. The J gene is TRBJ2-7, the V gene TRBV28; 8 nucleotides align to TRBD1. With 5 bases clipped from V and 6 bases from J, the junction kept 6 bases outside the gene matches. Germline assignment: CDR1 MDHEN and CDR2 SYDVKM. The CDR3 runs to 13 residues.

V usage is TRBV6-1 and J usage is TRBJ1-5; no reliable D call. The length of the CDR3 is 13 residues. The germline CDR1 and CDR2 sequences are MNHNS and SASEGT. Trimming cost V 7 bases and J 2 bases, with 9 bases left between them. DNA for the CDR3: TGTGCCAGCACCCTCGAGGGCAATCAGCCCCAGCATTTT. It translates to CASTLEGNQPQHF.

The chain recombines TRBV18 with TRBJ2-5; D gene ambiguous. The CDR3 runs to 15 residues. Germline CDR1 is KGHSH and CDR2 is LQKENI. Trimming cost V 4 bases and J 0 bases, with 12 bases left between them. CDR3 region: CASSLNTAYQETQYF. The CDR3 nucleotides are TGTGCCAGCTCACTCAACACAGCCTACCAAGAGACCCAGTACTTC.

The chain has TRBV5-1 and TRBJ2-1; TRBD2 matches at 9 bases. Germline CDR1 is SGHRS and CDR2 is YFSETQ. The CDR3 covers 13 residues. The J segment lost 15 bases and the V segment lost 0 bases, leaving 7 bases of the junction unmatched. CDR3 DNA sequence: TGCGCCAGCAGCTTGGAAGGCGGGAGGGCCCCGTTCTTC. As protein: CASSLEGGRAPFF.

V and J are TRBV27 and TRBJ2-5, with TRBD1 matching over 11 bases. Trimming cost V 2 bases and J 5 bases; bases outside gene matches: 4. The CDR3 runs 15 residues. The germline V gene has CDR1 MNHEY and CDR2 SMNVEV (reference sequence). In nucleotides, the CDR3 is TGTGCCAGCAGTTTAGGACAGGGGGCTGGGGAGACCCAGTACTTC. The encoded protein is CASSLGQGAGETQYF.

The chain is built from TRBV29-1 and TRBJ2-7; unclear D gene. This CDR3 is 17 amino acids long. V was shortened by 1 base and J by 0 bases, with 19 bases between the two germline ends. Germline values: CDR1 SQVTM, CDR2 ANQGSEA. CDR3 bases: TGCAGCGTTGAAGGGCGGCCCGGCGAAATCTTCTCCTACGAGCAGTACTTC. It is translated as CSVEGRPGEIFSYEQYF.

This chain uses TRBV27 with TRBJ2-2; no clear D. The V end was cut by 6 bases, the J end by 4 bases, with 12 bases between. There are 14 residues in the CDR3. The germline CDR1 and CDR2 sequences are MNHEY and SMNVEV (reference sequence). The CDR3 loop is CASRDSPSTGELFF. DNA for the CDR3: TGTGCCAGCAGGGATAGCCCGAGCACCGGGGAGCTGTTTTTT.

The chain has TRBV7-2 and TRBJ2-3, with 12 bases that match TRBD2. The CDR3 contains 16 residues. J lost 11 bases, V lost 0 bases, and 9 bases had no gene match. CDR1 SGHTA and CDR2 FQGNSA come from the germline V gene. The CDR3 nucleotides read TGTGCCAGCAGCTTAGCTAGCCTAGCGGGGGGGCCGGAGCAGTATTTT. Its protein product is CASSLASLAGGPEQYF.

This CDR3 reads CSVPAGGGELFF. The CDR3 DNA reads as TGCAGCGTCCCAGCGGGGGGCGGGGAGCTGTTTTTT. V usage is TRBV29-1 and J usage is TRBJ2-2; 9 positions agree with TRBD2. The J segment lost 7 bases and the V segment lost 6 bases, leaving 3 bases of the junction unmatched. Per germline, CDR1 SQVTM and CDR2 ANQGSEA. This CDR3 region has 12 residues.

The rearrangement joins TRBV7-8 to TRBJ2-1, with TRBD2 identical over 7 bases. The CDR3 consists of 13 residues. Germline V gene data show CDR1 as SGHVS and CDR2 as FQNEAQ. Losses at the gene ends were 6 bases for V and 4 bases for J; bases not matched to a gene: 3. The CDR3 nucleotides are TGTGCCAGCAGGGGGAGGGAGTACAATGAGCAGTTCTTC. Encoded protein: CASRGREYNEQFF.

The chain carries TRBV10-3 and TRBJ2-3; 9 bases agree with TRBD1. The V and J ends lost 3 bases and 4 bases, in that order; junction bases with no gene match: 2. The CDR3 totals 14 residues. CDR1 and CDR2 from the germline V gene are ENHRY and SYGVKD. DNA for the CDR3: TGTGCCATCAGTGACGGGACAGGGCCAGATACGCAGTATTTT. It specifies CAISDGTGPDTQYF.

The chain uses TRBV7-9 and TRBJ2-3; 9 bases line up with TRBD2. This CDR3 has 14 residues. Per the germline V gene, CDR1 is SEHNR and CDR2 is FQNEAQ (reference sequence). Unmatched junction bases numbered 9, after V lost 4 bases and J lost 10 bases. CDR3 residues: CASSSGTSSVAQYF. The DNA of the CDR3 is TGTGCCAGCAGCTCCGGGACTAGCTCGGTGGCGCAGTATTTT. The full variable domain, in which reference TRBV7-9 and TRBJ2-3 provide the parts outside the CDR3, is DTGVSQNPRHKITKRGQNVTFRCDPISEHNRLYWYRQTLGQGPEFLTYFQNEAQLEKSRLLSDRFSAERPKGSFSTLEIQRTEQGDSAMYLCASSSGTSSVAQYFGPGTRLTVL.

This chain uses TRBV6-5 with TRBJ1-6; a possible D gene is TRBD1 (6 bases). The CDR3 spans 14 residues. CDR1 is MNHEY and CDR2 is SVGAGI in the germline V gene. With 6 bases removed from V and 5 bases from J, the gap between germline ends came to 11 bases. The CDR3 bases are TGTGCCAGCAGGCAGGGGTTGGATAATTCACCCCTCCACTTT. This codes for CASRQGLDNSPLHF.

This clone was recorded once. J is TRBJ1-4 and V is TRBV14; D is unclear. Trimming cost V 0 bases and J 4 bases, with 9 bases left between them. This CDR3 region has 15 residues. Germline loops: CDR1 SGHDN, CDR2 FVKESK. The CDR3 sequence: CASSQDSGFNEKLFF. CDR3 nucleotides: TGTGCCAGCAGCCAAGATTCGGGGTTTAATGAAAAACTGTTTTTT.

The CDR3 region is CASSQGGTGYAGELFF. CDR3 nucleotide sequence: TGTGCCAGTAGTCAGGGGGGGACAGGGTACGCCGGGGAGCTGTTTTTT. V is TRBV19 and J is TRBJ2-2, with 9 positions matching TRBD1. With 5 bases clipped from V and 6 bases from J, the junction kept 10 bases outside the gene matches. The CDR3 has 16 residues. Germline values: CDR1 LNHDA, CDR2 SQIVND (reference sequence).

V gene TRBV9 combines with J gene TRBJ2-1; 8 bases are shared with TRBD2. The germline V gene has CDR1 SGDLS and CDR2 YYNGEE. V was clipped by 0 bases and J by 12 bases; unmatched bases: 8. CDR3 length equals 14 residues. The DNA for the CDR3 is TGTGCCAGCAGCGTAGGGGGTAGCGGGAATCCGCAGTTCTTC. It translates to CASSVGGSGNPQFF. Full variable domain (rest looked up from reference TRBV9 and TRBJ2-1): DSGVTQTPKHLITATGQRVTLRCSPRSGDLSVYWYQQSLDQGLQFLIQYYNGEERAKGNILERFSAQQFPDLHSELNLSSLELGDSALYFCASSVGGSGNPQFFGPGTRLTVL.

The chain recombines TRBV6-5 with TRBJ1-1, with D maybe TRBD1 (5 bases). The V end was cut by 0 bases, the J end by 4 bases, with 12 bases between. Germline CDR1 MNHEY, CDR2 SVGAGI. CDR3 size: 15 residues. Here the CDR3 reads CASSYSIGVGTEAFF. CDR3 nucleotides: TGTGCCAGCAGTTACTCGATAGGGGTAGGCACTGAAGCTTTCTTT.

The chain is built from TRBV15 and TRBJ1-2, with D hard to call. Trimming removed 8 bases at V and 7 bases at J, with 20 bases between. From germline, CDR1 is LNHNV and CDR2 YYDKDF (reference sequence). The CDR3 has 14 amino acids. The CDR3 loop is CATSSGGPSSGYTF. CDR3 nucleotides: TGTGCCACCTCCAGCGGAGGGCCTTCCTCTGGCTACACCTTC.